This record covers a single TCR beta chain. This sample is drawn from a study of PD-1 blockade in mismatch repair-deficient tumors. Here immunoSEQ multiplex PCR was the method, and the copy in TCRdb shows in-frame clones only, minus some. The data hold 38,000 or so clones, with around 83% observed a single time. Germline loops: CDR1 SGHKS, CDR2 YYEKEE (reference sequence). The CDR3 runs 15 residues. Trimming shortened V by 0 bases and J by 0 bases, and 10 bases separated the two germline ends. The receptor was isolated from an adult with mismatch repair-deficient cancer. This sequence joins TRBV5-5 and TRBJ2-7, with D perhaps matching TRBD1 (6 bases). This specimen consisted of peripheral blood, obtained 76 weeks after starting pembrolizumab. DNA for the CDR3: TGTGCCAGCAGCTTGGGCAGGGGAGTCTCCTACGAGCAGTACTTC. Translated: CASSLGRGVSYEQYF. The entire variable domain, with the rest obtained from reference TRBV5-5 and TRBJ2-7, is as follows: DAGVTQSPTHLIKTRGQQVTLRCSPISGHKSVSWYQQVLGQGPQFIFQYYEKEERGRGNFPDRFSARQFPNYSSELNVNALLLGDSALYLCASSLGRGVSYEQYFGPGTRLTVT.